The T cell receptor beta chain described here comes from a study of monozygotic twins with inflammatory bowel disease. About this clonotype: Its antigen remains unknown.

Study results and caveats: Healthy twins showed more clonotype sharing with others than IBD patients, especially patients with disease activity. No single strong signal or clonotype associated with IBD was supported.

Researchers used approximately 3,500 ng of total RNA for each TCR library. No DNA is given; TCRdb re-called the 5' RACE reads and lists each CDR3 protein once. This listing includes a few hundred thousand distinct CDR3 sequences. Germline V gene lookup returns CDR1 SQVTM and CDR2 ANQGSEA. The CDR3 length is 16 residues. Skipping T cell sorting, the study isolated total RNA directly from whole blood. The chain couples TRBV29-1 to TRBJ2-7; the D call of TRBD1 rests on TCRdb alone, since no DNA is present to check it. This receptor was taken from a human donor with ulcerative colitis or Crohn's disease, or a healthy co-twin of an affected twin (not recorded which). Sequenced sample: blood. CDR3 loop: CSVEGLSIRGAYEQYF.